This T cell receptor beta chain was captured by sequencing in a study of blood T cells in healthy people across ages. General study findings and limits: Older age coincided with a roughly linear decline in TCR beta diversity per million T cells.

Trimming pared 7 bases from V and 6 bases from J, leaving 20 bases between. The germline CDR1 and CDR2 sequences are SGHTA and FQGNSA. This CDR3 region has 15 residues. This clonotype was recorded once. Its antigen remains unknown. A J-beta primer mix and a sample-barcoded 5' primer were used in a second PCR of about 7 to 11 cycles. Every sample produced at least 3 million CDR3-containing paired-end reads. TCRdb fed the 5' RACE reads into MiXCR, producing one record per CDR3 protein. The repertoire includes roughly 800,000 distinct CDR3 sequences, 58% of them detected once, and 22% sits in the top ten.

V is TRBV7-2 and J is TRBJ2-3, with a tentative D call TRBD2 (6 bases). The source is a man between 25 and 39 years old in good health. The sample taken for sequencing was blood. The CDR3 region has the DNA TGTGCCAGCAACCGGAAGGGAGGACTTACGGATACGCAGTATTTT. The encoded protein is CASNRKGGLTDTQYF.